The 24 T cell receptor beta chains below all came from one sample that was sequenced in a study of regulatory T cells in long-lasting Graves disease. Time point of the sample: persistent/refractory GD, antithyroid drugs over 5 years with positive TRAb. Isolated PBMC RNA provided the starting material for the TCR library. Both iRepertoire HTBI primers and Arm-PCR of CDR3 regions were used to build the TCR beta libraries. TCRdb re-derived calls from the multiplex PCR reads in MiXCR, one entry per CDR3 protein. Seen here are some 450,000 distinct CDR3 sequences, 20% to 25% observed once, and the top ten hold approximately 26%. Material: peripheral blood mononuclear cells (PBMCs), obtained when the disease was refractory, from a patient treated with antithyroid drugs. The receptors here all came from a female donor with Graves disease.

In its sample, this clonotype was seen many times. This chain uses TRBV30 with TRBJ2-5, with unresolved D. Trimming cost V 0 bases and J 0 bases, with 5 bases left between them. Looked up from germline, CDR1 is GTSNPN and CDR2 is SVGIG (reference sequence). The CDR3 totals 13 residues. In DNA form, the CDR3 reads TGTGCCTGGAGTGTCCCAAACCAAGAGACCCAGTACTTC. Its translation: CAWSVPNQETQYF.

V gene TRBV7-9 combines with J gene TRBJ2-3; D is unresolved. The germline V and J ends were trimmed by 5 bases and 5 bases, with 8 bases remaining between them. This CDR3 has 12 residues. Germline V CDR1 and CDR2: SEHNR, FQNEAQ (reference sequence). CDR3 DNA: TGTGCCAGCAGCGCTAGGATAGATACGCAGTATTTT. Its translation is CASSARIDTQYF.

This clonotype occurred a few times. A much bigger clone sits one base away, suggesting this may be a read error. The chain combines TRBV28 with TRBJ1-2, with 7 bases that match TRBD1. The trim removed 5 bases at V and 2 bases at J, leaving 14 bases unmatched. This CDR3 is built from 17 residues. Germline loops: CDR1 MDHEN, CDR2 SYDVKM. This CDR3 is CASSVNRGRSLNYGYTF. The CDR3 coding sequence is TGTGCCAGCAGTGTAAACAGGGGTCGGTCTTTAAACTATGGCTACACCTTC.

CDR3 in DNA: TGCAGTGCTAGAGACGGCGTACCGGGCGAGGAGCAGTTCTTC. Translated, it gives CSARDGVPGEEQFF. The rearrangement links TRBV20-1 to TRBJ2-1; unclear D gene. This CDR3 is built from 14 residues. Germline V gene data show CDR1 as DFQATT and CDR2 as SNEGSKA (reference sequence). V was shortened by 0 bases and J by 10 bases, with 16 bases between the two germline ends.

This chain connects TRBV3-1 to TRBJ2-1; 8 nucleotides match TRBD1. The germline V gene has CDR1 LGHDT and CDR2 YNNKEL (reference sequence). The CDR3 is made up of 14 amino acids. V shed 1 base and J 6 bases; nucleotides not matched to a gene: 2. The CDR3: CASSQADRVNEQFF. CDR3 bases: TGTGCCAGCAGCCAAGCGGACAGGGTCAATGAGCAGTTCTTC.

This clonotype showed up just a few times. The rearrangement joins TRBV5-1 to TRBJ2-7; possible D gene TRBD2, 6 bases. The germline V gene encodes CDR1 SGHRS and CDR2 YFSETQ. Trimming removed 1 base from V and 0 bases from J, with 20 bases in between. This CDR3 is built from 18 residues. The CDR3 loop reads CASSLKGSERVLSYEQYF. In DNA form, the CDR3 reads TGCGCCAGCAGCTTGAAGGGATCGGAGCGGGTCCTCTCCTACGAGCAGTACTTC. The full variable domain, with the rest looked up from reference TRBV5-1 and TRBJ2-7, is KAGVTQTPRYLIKTRGQQVTLSCSPISGHRSVSWYQQTPGQGLQFLFEYFSETQRNKGNFPGRFSGRQFSNSRSEMNVSTLELGDSALYLCASSLKGSERVLSYEQYFGPGTRLTVT.

The table lists this clonotype with a few counts. The gene calls are TRBV5-1 and TRBJ2-2, with D hard to call. The CDR3 has 15 amino acids. Germline loops: CDR1 SGHRS, CDR2 YFSETQ. Trimming removed 2 bases from V and 4 bases from J, with 12 bases in between. The CDR3 coding sequence is TGCGCCAGCAGCTTAACCATAGAGAGCACCGGGGAGCTGTTTTTT. Its protein is CASSLTIESTGELFF. Looking up the rest from reference TRBV5-1 and TRBJ2-2 gives the full variable domain: KAGVTQTPRYLIKTRGQQVTLSCSPISGHRSVSWYQQTPGQGLQFLFEYFSETQRNKGNFPGRFSGRQFSNSRSEMNVSTLELGDSALYLCASSLTIESTGELFFGEGSRLTVL.

There are many counts of this clonotype. The J gene is TRBJ1-5, the V gene TRBV28; D may be TRBD1 (6 bases). CDR3 length: 15 residues. Germline V lookup: CDR1 MDHEN, CDR2 SYDVKM. V was trimmed by 6 bases and J by 3 bases, leaving 15 bases between them. CDR3 nucleotides: TGTGCCAGCAGCCAATCGACAGGAAACAATCAGCCCCAGCATTTT. This gives the protein CASSQSTGNNQPQHF.

Only a few counts were recorded for this clonotype. This may stem from a read error, because a much larger clone lies one nucleotide away. V usage is TRBV15 and J usage is TRBJ2-7; 7 nucleotides agree with TRBD1. Looked up from germline, CDR1 is LNHNV and CDR2 is YYDKDF (reference sequence). The CDR3 loop spans 13 amino acids. The CDR3 reads CAISRDSTYEQYF. The DNA for the CDR3 is TGTGCCATCAGCAGGGACAGCACCTACGAGCAGTACTTC.

Notes on this clonotype: At one end, the junction sequence differs from germline, possibly due to a read error. The rearrangement joins TRBV30 to TRBJ1-1; D not resolved. The CDR3 has 14 amino acids. Germline V gene lookup returns CDR1 GTSNPN and CDR2 SVGIG (reference sequence). CDR3 protein: CAWSRAMMNTEAFF. As DNA, the CDR3 is TGTGCCTGGAGTCGAGCAATGATGAACACTGAGGCTTTCTTT.

This clonotype showed up just a few times. V is TRBV6-5 and J is TRBJ1-2; 9 bases fit TRBD1. Germline trimming cut 4 bases from V and 8 bases from J; bases unmatched to any gene: 5. Germline V gives CDR1 MNHEY, CDR2 SVGAGI. There are 13 residues in the CDR3. This CDR3 is CASSLQGAWGYTF. CDR3 sequence (DNA): TGTGCCAGCAGTTTACAGGGGGCTTGGGGCTACACCTTC.

This clonotype was seen at least ten times. The genes are TRBV2 and TRBJ1-1; the D is unclear. This CDR3 spans 11 amino acids. The V and J ends lost 6 bases and 8 bases respectively, with 10 bases between them. CDR1 and CDR2 (germline): SNHLY, FYNNEI. CDR3 residues: CASSGRGEAFF. The CDR3, as DNA: TGTGCCAGCAGCGGACGCGGCGAAGCTTTCTTT. Looking up the rest from reference TRBV2 and TRBJ1-1 gives the full variable domain: EPEVTQTPSHQVTQMGQEVILRCVPISNHLYFYWYRQILGQKVEFLVSFYNNEISEKSEIFDDQFSVERPDGSNFTLKIRSTKLEDSAMYFCASSGRGEAFFGQGTRLTVV.

This clonotype was seen a handful of times. This rearrangement joins TRBV6-1 to TRBJ1-5; unclear D gene. Trimming shortened V by 11 bases and J by 10 bases, and 9 bases separated the two germline ends. Per germline, CDR1 MNHNS and CDR2 SASEGT. This CDR3 has 9 amino acids. CDR3 coding DNA: TGTGCCGTAGGGTCCCCCCAGCATTTT. Its protein product is CAVGSPQHF.

On this clonotype: The junction shows a germline mismatch at one end, possibly a read error. J is TRBJ1-2 and V is TRBV5-1; 7 positions match TRBD1. The length of the CDR3 is 18 residues. Per the germline V gene, CDR1 is SGHRS and CDR2 is YFSETQ. The DNA for the CDR3 is TGCGCCAGCAGCTTGGCCGAAAATACCCGACAGGGTCGCTATGGCTGCACCTTC. Residues: CASSLAENTRQGRYGCTF.

This clonotype was counted many times. The chain is built from TRBV5-1 and TRBJ1-4; a weak D match, TRBD1 (5 bases). The CDR3 contains 15 residues. With 5 bases removed from V and 7 bases from J, the gap between germline ends came to 18 bases. Germline assignment: CDR1 SGHRS and CDR2 YFSETQ. The chain's CDR3 is CASRNQGRATEKLFF. The CDR3 nucleotides read TGCGCCAGCAGAAATCAGGGACGGGCGACTGAAAAACTGTTTTTT.

This clonotype occurred a few times. The chain couples TRBV29-1 to TRBJ2-2; 9 bases are shared with TRBD1. Trimming removed 6 bases from V and 1 base from J; junction bases left unmatched: 12. The CDR3 covers 17 residues. CDR1 is SQVTM, CDR2 ANQGSEA, per germline. CDR3 loop: CSVSPRRTGVNTGELFF. In DNA, the CDR3 is TGCAGCGTCTCCCCTCGGAGGACAGGGGTGAACACCGGGGAGCTGTTTTTT.

This clonotype was seen a handful of times. The rearrangement joins TRBV30 to TRBJ2-2; D is ambiguous. CDR3 length: 10 amino acids. Between the trimmed V and J ends, which lost 2 bases and 9 bases, there was a span of 4 bases. Germline V gene data show CDR1 as GTSNPN and CDR2 as SVGIG (reference sequence). The CDR3 loop is CAWSSRELFF. Written as DNA, the CDR3 is TGTGCCTGGAGTTCTCGGGAGCTGTTTTTT.

This clonotype was seen at least ten times. V usage is TRBV28 and J usage is TRBJ1-5; D is unclear. Trimming took 3 bases from V and 2 from J, leaving 11 bases between them. The CDR3 extends over 15 amino acids. Germline V gene sequence: CDR1 MDHEN, CDR2 SYDVKM. DNA for the CDR3: TGTGCCAGCAGTTTTAAGGTGTCGGGCAATCAGCCCCAGCATTTT. It yields the protein CASSFKVSGNQPQHF.

Details on this clonotype: This could be a read error, since a much larger clone is one nucleotide away. The chain is built from TRBV6-9 and TRBJ2-7; possibly TRBD2 for D (6 bases). This CDR3 contains 18 residues. From germline, CDR1 is MNHGY and CDR2 SVAAGI. V was clipped by 3 bases and J by 1 base, with 22 bases between them. CDR3 residues: CASSYVVPLASLSYEQYF. The CDR3 DNA reads as TGTGCCAGCAGTTACGTCGTCCCCCTAGCGTCCCTTTCCTACGAGCAGTACTTC.

As regards this clonotype: A single base separates this from a much larger clone, so it may be a read error. Lacking the conserved final phenylalanine or tryptophan, this CDR3 likely reflects a read error. The chain uses TRBV2 and TRBJ1-6, with 8 bases fitting TRBD1. The CDR3 spans 15 residues. With 6 bases clipped from V and 9 bases from J, the junction kept 10 bases outside the gene matches. The V gene's germline CDR1 is SNHLY and CDR2 FYNNEI. Written as DNA, the CDR3 is TGTGCCAGCAGCGGGATGGGGCAGGGGGCTTCACCCCTCCACCTT. The encoded protein is CASSGMGQGASPLHL.

V and J are TRBV15 and TRBJ1-5, with 11 bases aligning to TRBD1. With 8 bases clipped from V and 5 bases from J, the junction kept 2 bases outside the gene matches. The V gene's germline CDR1 is LNHNV and CDR2 YYDKDF (reference sequence). This CDR3 contains 13 residues. CDR3 nucleotides: TGTGCCACCGGACAGGGGGCATATCAGCCCCAGCATTTT. This sequence encodes CATGQGAYQPQHF.

The rearrangement links TRBV24-1 to TRBJ2-2; TRBD1 or TRBD2 may be the D gene (5 bases each). CDR1 is KGHDR and CDR2 is SFDVKD in the germline V gene. Trimming cost V 3 bases and J 4 bases, with 20 bases left between them. The CDR3 length is 18 residues. CDR3 DNA: TGTGCCACCAGTGATCTGGGGGAATGGGGCGCTCCCACCGGGGAGCTGTTTTTT. Protein sequence: CATSDLGEWGAPTGELFF.

Comment on this clonotype: This may be a read error, as it is one base from a much larger clone. The chain joins TRBV19 to TRBJ1-2; 10 nucleotides match TRBD1. The CDR3 is made up of 15 amino acids. Germline V lookup: CDR1 LNHDA, CDR2 SQIVND (reference sequence). Written as DNA, the CDR3 is TGTGCCAGTAGTATAGATCCGGGGACAGGGGTTGGCTGCACCTTC. It specifies CASSIDPGTGVGCTF.

The chain employs TRBV7-9 and TRBJ2-5; the D is unclear. The CDR3 spans 12 residues. V was pared by 4 bases and J by 4 bases, with 7 bases between. Germline lookup yields CDR1 SEHNR and CDR2 FQNEAQ (reference sequence). The CDR3 bases are TGTGCCAGCAGCTCCTCGGCAGAGACCCAGTACTTC. As protein: CASSSSAETQYF.